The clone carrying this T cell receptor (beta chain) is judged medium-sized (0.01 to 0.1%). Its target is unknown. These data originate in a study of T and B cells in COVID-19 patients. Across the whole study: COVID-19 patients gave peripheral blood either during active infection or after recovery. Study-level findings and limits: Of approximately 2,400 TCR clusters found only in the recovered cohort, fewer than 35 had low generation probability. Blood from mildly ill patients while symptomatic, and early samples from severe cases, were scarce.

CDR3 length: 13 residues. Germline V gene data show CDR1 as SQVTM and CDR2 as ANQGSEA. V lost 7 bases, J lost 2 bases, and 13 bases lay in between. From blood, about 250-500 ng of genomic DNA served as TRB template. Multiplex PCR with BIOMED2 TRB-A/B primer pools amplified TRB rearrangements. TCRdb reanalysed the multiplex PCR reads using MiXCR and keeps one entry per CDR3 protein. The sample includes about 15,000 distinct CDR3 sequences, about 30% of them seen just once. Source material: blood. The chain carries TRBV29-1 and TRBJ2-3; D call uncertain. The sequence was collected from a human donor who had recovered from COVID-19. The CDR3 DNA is TGCAGCGCGTCCCCGGCGGACACAGATACGCAGTATTTT. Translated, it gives CSASPADTDTQYF.